This record covers a single T cell receptor (beta chain). What it recognizes is unknown. The length of the CDR3 is 15 residues. Germline loops: CDR1 SGHRS, CDR2 YFSETQ. V gave up 4 bases and J gave up 6 bases; unmatched junction bases: 12. These data are taken from a study of cytomegalovirus exposure and HLA in healthy donors. Study results and caveats: According to an earlier analysis, most TCR beta V segments yielded productive rearrangements about 90% or about 30% of the time.

In the PCR, 60 Vbeta and 13 Jbeta primers were used. The protocol was immunoSEQ multiplex PCR, while the TCRdb copy is restricted to in-frame clones and leaves out a portion. The ten top clones account for 3% to 3.5%, within a sample of roughly 33,000 clones. The material sequenced was PBMCs. This sequence joins TRBV5-1 and TRBJ2-7; TRBD2 matches 8 bases. The receptor's source is a woman in her thirties or forties in good health and CMV-seropositive. CDR3 DNA sequence: TGCGCCAGCAGCCCAGCGGGAGTCCCCTTTGGCGAGCAGTACTTC. Amino acids: CASSPAGVPFGEQYF.